This TCR beta chain stems from a study of long-term antiretroviral therapy in people with HIV (dated by TCRdb to the early 2020s). Concerning the study at large: The earliest samples were collected approximately a decade before the 2015 WHO recommendation for immediate ART, a period when ART was typically delayed until CD4 counts fell. No cross-contamination during QIAcube processing turned up in test extractions that ran a monoclonal T-cell line alongside 25 to 35 polyclonal samples. About two fifths of the roughly 30 participants with HIV were female. A retrospective serial study tested whether ART initiation and durable HIV suppression were associated with changes in peripheral blood TRB repertoire composition and diversity. From over 25 adults with confirmed HIV infection, the cohort provided over 150 cryopreserved PBMC samples, gathered serially across a mean of around 6 years (range 1-12). The paper as a whole reports these results and caveats: Because cell numbers in pre-ART samples were limited, unsorted PBMC were profiled instead of sorted CD4+ and CD8+ T cells. Because PBMC availability was limited, only the TCR beta chain was sequenced, with no alpha chain pairing. HIV repertoires had narrower CDR3 length ranges than controls, and the network structure suggested an antigen-experienced repertoire that shifted only slightly toward naive after ART. ART initiation was associated with a significant increase in TRB diversity, but diversity stayed significantly below transplant donor controls even after long-term ART. Inferences about post-ART repertoire changes were limited because no data were available on ART adherence, viral resistance or therapy changes. The repertoire was dominated across all time points by expanded TRB clones identified before ART initiation, although this dominance was seen to fluctuate and to decrease in many PLHIV after ART. The samples were dated from about 2004 to 2018, and the ART regimens that were used may be less effective than current ART regimens.

A note on this clone: Its specific antigen is unknown. No base quality information exists; no much larger clone differs at one position.

V and J lose 0 bases and 7 bases, and a span of 9 bases separates them. CDR1 and CDR2 (MNHEY, SVGAGI) derive from the germline V gene. From cysteine to phenylalanine, the CDR3 is 13 amino acids long. The entry retains the CDR3 DNA only, 39 bases that are in frame from base 1. Participants were included only if at least one PBMC sample before ART initiation and at least two post-ART samples were available. All participants with HIV were treated in the United States of America. Before DNA extraction, cryopreserved samples of 1-10 million PBMC were thawed and then washed. At the time of the earliest PBMC sample, participants with HIV were aged between about 20 and 60 years. Each participant contributed PBMC samples from 1-4 timepoints before ART initiation and 2-8 timepoints after ART initiation, with a median of 7 samples. For every participant, serial HIV viral load, CD4+ T-cell count, ART history and demographic data were obtained. Genomic DNA was extracted from unsorted PBMC with a Qiagen kit on a QIAcube, with processing performed in batches of 12 samples.

The immunoSEQ hsTCRB v3.0 assay was used at survey level resolution for TRB variable region sequencing. The target sequencing depth for TRB was roughly 40,000-50,000 T-cell genomes per sample. An Illumina MiSeq with a v3 150-cycle kit was used to sequence the pooled TRB libraries. Turning to the authors' computational methods: Analysis of repertoires was carried out in R inside a reproducible Nextflow workflow spanning QC, data transformation and analysis. LymphoSeq2, an R package for AIRR-Seq data exploration, was used to implement custom analyses. A handful of samples that produced fewer than 5000 total TRB sequences were removed, so fewer than 200 HIV repertoires were analyzed. Of the 188 retained HIV repertoires, over 55 were collected before and approximately 130 after ART initiation. Repertoires were downsampled to 5000 TRB nucleotide sequences, with summary statistics averaged over 100 downsampling iterations. Only TRB sequences with CDR3 regions of at least seven amino acids were retained for analysis. Diversity was measured with a Shannon entropy-derived clonality score and the Gini coefficient. In the repertoire networks, any two of the top 5000 CDR3 amino acid sequences were connected whenever the two sequences differed by an edit distance of one. GLIPH2 predicted antigen specificity groups and MHC restriction for TRB CDR3 amino acid sequences. To flag known CMV, EBV, HIV or tissue antigen associations, CDR3 amino acid sequences were matched against VDJdb and McPAS-TCR. Pre-ART, post-ART and control groups were compared with Wilcoxon signed-rank tests and Holm-Bonferroni correction. In TCRdb, the immuneACCESS table is reduced to in-frame sequences with V and J assigned. These tables do not hold every clone; where another copy was compared, an unresolved V gene accounts for under half, and the others remain unexplained. V and J calls and clone size follow that table, whereas D and trimming were derived from the DNA. Present in this sample are approximately 30,000 clones, 84% of which were seen just once. The leading ten clones occupy 6.2% of the sample.

Sequencing used unsorted PBMCs, obtained 0.4 years after starting antiretroviral therapy. The rearrangement combines TRBV6-5 with TRBJ1-1, with no confidently assigned D gene. The TCR was taken from a man younger than 30 with HIV. The CDR3 reads CASSYSMGNEAFF. In nucleotide form, the sequence is TGTGCCAGCAGTTACTCGATGGGGAATGAAGCTTTCTTT.